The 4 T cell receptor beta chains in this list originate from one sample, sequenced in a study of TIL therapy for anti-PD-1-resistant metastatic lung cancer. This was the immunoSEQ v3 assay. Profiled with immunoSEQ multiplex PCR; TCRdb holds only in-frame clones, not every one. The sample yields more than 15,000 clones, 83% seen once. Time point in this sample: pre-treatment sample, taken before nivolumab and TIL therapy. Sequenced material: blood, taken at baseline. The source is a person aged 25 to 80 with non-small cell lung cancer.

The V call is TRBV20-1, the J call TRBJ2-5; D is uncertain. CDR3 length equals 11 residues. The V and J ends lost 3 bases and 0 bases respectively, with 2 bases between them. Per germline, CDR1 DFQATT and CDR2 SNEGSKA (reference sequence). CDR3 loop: CSASDQETQYF. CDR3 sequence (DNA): TGCAGTGCTAGCGACCAAGAGACCCAGTACTTC.

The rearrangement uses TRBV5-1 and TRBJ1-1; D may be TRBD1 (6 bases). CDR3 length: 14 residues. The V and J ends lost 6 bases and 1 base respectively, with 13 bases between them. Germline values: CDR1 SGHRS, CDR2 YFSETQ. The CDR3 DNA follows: TGCGCCAGCAAGGGGGATGCATGGAACACTGAAGCTTTCTTT. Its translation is CASKGDAWNTEAFF.

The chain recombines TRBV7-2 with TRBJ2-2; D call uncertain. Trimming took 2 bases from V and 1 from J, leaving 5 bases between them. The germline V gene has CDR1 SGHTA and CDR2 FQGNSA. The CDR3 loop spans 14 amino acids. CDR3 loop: CASSLNLNTGELFF. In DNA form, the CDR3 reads TGTGCCAGCAGCTTAAACCTGAACACCGGGGAGCTGTTTTTT.

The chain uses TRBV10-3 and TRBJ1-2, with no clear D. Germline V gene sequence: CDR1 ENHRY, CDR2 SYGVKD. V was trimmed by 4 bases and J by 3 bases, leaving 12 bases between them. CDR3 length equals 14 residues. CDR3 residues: CAISGGDVDYGYTF. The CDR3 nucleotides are TGTGCCATCAGTGGAGGTGACGTCGACTATGGCTACACCTTC.